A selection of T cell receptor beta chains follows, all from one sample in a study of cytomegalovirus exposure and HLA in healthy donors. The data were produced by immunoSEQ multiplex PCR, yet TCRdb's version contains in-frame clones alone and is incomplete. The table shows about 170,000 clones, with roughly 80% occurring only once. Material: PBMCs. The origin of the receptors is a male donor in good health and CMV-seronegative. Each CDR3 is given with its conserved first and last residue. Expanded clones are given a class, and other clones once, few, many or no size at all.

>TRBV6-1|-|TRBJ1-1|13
CASSGHRGPEAFF
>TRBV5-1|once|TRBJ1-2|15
CASSTTGRSNYGYTF
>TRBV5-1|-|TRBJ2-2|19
CASSSPRASGGKNTGELFF
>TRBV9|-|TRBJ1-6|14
CASSASGGRSPLHF
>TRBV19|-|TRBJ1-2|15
CASNLGDRKAYGYTF
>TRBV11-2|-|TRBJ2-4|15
CASSVKGQGENIQYF
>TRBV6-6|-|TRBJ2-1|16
CASSPFGTGGYNEQFF
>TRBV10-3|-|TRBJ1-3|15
CAIGTGERGGNTIYF
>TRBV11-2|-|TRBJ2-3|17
CASSPRVIGGGEDTQYF
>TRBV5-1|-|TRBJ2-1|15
CASSPGQGALNEQFF
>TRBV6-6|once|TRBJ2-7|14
CASRQGTETYEQYF
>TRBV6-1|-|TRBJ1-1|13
CASSPRTPAQAFF
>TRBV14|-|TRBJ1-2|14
CASSQVGQNYGYTF
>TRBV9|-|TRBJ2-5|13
CASSVDRGKTQYF
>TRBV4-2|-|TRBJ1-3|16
CASSQATVSSGNTIYF
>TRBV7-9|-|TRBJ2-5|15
CASSPGTMYQETQYF
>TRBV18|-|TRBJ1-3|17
CASSRTLQGASGNTIYF
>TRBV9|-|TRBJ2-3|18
CASSVTPMAGVSTDTQYF
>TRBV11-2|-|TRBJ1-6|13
CASSFLRDSPLHF
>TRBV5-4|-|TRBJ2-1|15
CASSLDRGHFNEQFF
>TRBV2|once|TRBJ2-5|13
CASKGQGWSSEYF
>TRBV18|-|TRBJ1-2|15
CASSPMDSSNYGYTF
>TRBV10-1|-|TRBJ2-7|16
CASSESLAGGNYEQYF
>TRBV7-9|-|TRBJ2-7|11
CASSPGYEQYF
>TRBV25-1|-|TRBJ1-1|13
CASSRGMNTEAFF
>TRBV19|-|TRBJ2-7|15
CASSLNQGHSYEQYF
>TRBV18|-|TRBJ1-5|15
CASSPTGNQGQPQHF
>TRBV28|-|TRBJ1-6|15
CASSPPTGFDSPLHF
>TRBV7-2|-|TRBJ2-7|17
CASSLRSSGAISYEQYF
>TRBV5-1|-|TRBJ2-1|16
CASSPQPGTGHNEQFF
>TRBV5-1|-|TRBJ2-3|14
CASRLGGGTDTQYF
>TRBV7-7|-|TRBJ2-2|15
CASSWGTPSTGELFF
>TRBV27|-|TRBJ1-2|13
CASSNGTIYGYTF
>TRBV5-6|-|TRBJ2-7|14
CASSLVPGGYEQYF
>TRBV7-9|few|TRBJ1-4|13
CASSLSGSEKLFF
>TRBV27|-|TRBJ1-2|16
CASSLQGTSPNYGYTF
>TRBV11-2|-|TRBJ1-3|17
CASSLAPGGAIGNTTYF
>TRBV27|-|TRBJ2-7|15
CASGEFRTVSYEQYF
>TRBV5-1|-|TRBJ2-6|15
CASSSRVTGANVLTF
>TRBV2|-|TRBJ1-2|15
CASSEAGGQGGGYTF
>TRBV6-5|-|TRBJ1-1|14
CASSQQGAGRLAFF
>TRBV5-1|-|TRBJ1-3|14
CASSWGTGGNTIYF
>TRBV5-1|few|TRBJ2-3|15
CASSLRETSTDTQYF
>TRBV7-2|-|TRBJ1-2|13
CASSLDSNYGYTF
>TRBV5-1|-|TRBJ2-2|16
CASRSARAGNTGELFF
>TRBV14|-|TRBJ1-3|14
CASSLSGSGNTIYF
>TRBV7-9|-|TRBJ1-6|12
CASSGTGPPLHF
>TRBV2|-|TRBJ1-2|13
CASSQDTNYGYTF
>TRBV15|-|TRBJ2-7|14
CATSIGRGAYEQYF
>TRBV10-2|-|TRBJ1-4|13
CASSPENYEKLFF